Listed here are 30 T cell receptor beta chains from one sample, sequenced in a study of blood T cell repertoires in COVID-19. The data were produced by immunoSEQ multiplex PCR, yet TCRdb's version contains in-frame clones alone and is incomplete. The sample has 100,000 to 150,000 clones, roughly 80% seen once. The material sequenced was peripheral blood. These receptors all stem from a man in his fifties or sixties with acute or convalescent COVID-19.

This rearrangement joins TRBV14 to TRBJ2-7; 10 bases agree with TRBD1. The CDR3 is 14 amino acids. CDR1 and CDR2 from the germline V gene are SGHDN and FVKESK. V trimming: 1 base; J trimming: 7 bases; junction bases outside the gene matches: 4. CDR3 coding DNA: TGTGCCAGCAGCCAAGGGGACAGGGGATGGGAGCAGTACTTC. Its translation: CASSQGDRGWEQYF.

The chain links TRBV2 to TRBJ1-2; 9 bases agree with TRBD1. The trim removed 5 bases at V and 4 bases at J, leaving 2 bases unmatched. Germline-derived CDR1 and CDR2 are SNHLY and FYNNEI. This CDR3 is built from 13 residues. CDR3 residues: CASSLQGAYGYTF. CDR3 sequence (DNA): TGTGCCAGCAGTCTACAGGGGGCCTATGGCTACACCTTC.

This rearrangement joins TRBV10-3 to TRBJ2-5, with 8 nucleotides matching TRBD1. The CDR3 has 16 residues. From germline, CDR1 is ENHRY and CDR2 SYGVKD. V gave up 6 bases and J gave up 0 bases; unmatched junction bases: 9. In nucleotides, the CDR3 is TGTGCCATCAGAACCGGGACAGGCCACTACCAAGAGACCCAGTACTTC. Its translation is CAIRTGTGHYQETQYF.

The chain carries TRBV7-2 and TRBJ2-7; 7 positions agree with TRBD2. V shed 5 bases and J 5 bases; nucleotides not matched to a gene: 15. Germline V gene lookup returns CDR1 SGHTA and CDR2 FQGNSA. The CDR3 loop spans 16 amino acids. CDR3 nucleotide sequence: TGTGCCAGCAGCACCTCCTTTGCAGCGGGGCGGAACGAGCAGTACTTC. Translating it yields CASSTSFAAGRNEQYF.

The chain carries TRBV9 and TRBJ2-1; 9 nucleotides agree with TRBD2. The CDR3 has 18 amino acids. Germline V gives CDR1 SGDLS, CDR2 YYNGEE. The ends lost 0 bases at V and 8 bases at J; junction bases unmatched: 15. The CDR3 sequence: CASSVGNSGSYFSHEQFF. CDR3 sequence (DNA): TGTGCCAGCAGCGTAGGTAATAGCGGGAGCTATTTTTCGCATGAGCAGTTCTTC.

The rearrangement links TRBV24-1 to TRBJ1-5, with 7 bases that match TRBD1. CDR3 length: 14 amino acids. The germline V gene has CDR1 KGHDR and CDR2 SFDVKD. With V trimmed by 6 bases and J by 1 base, 2 bases remained unmatched. The CDR3 nucleotides read TGTGCCACCAGTTCGACAGGGAGCAATCAGCCCCAGCATTTT. Protein: CATSSTGSNQPQHF.

J is TRBJ1-1 and V is TRBV30, with 11 nucleotides matching TRBD1. Germline V gives CDR1 GTSNPN, CDR2 SVGIG (reference sequence). The J segment lost 4 bases and the V segment lost 0 bases, leaving 10 bases of the junction unmatched. The CDR3 consists of 17 residues. CDR3 sequence: CAWSVRWDRGAFTEAFF. The CDR3 region has the DNA TGTGCCTGGAGTGTTCGTTGGGACAGGGGGGCCTTCACTGAAGCTTTCTTT.

The chain carries TRBV10-2 and TRBJ2-5; TRBD2 matches 11 bases. The CDR3 loop spans 14 amino acids. The ends lost 7 bases at V and 2 bases at J; junction bases unmatched: 3. CDR1 and CDR2 (germline): WSHSY, SAAADI. CDR3 protein: CASKVAGGQETQYF. DNA for the CDR3: TGCGCCAGCAAGGTAGCGGGAGGGCAAGAGACCCAGTACTTC.

This clone showed up just a few times. The CDR3 spells CASSLVPGTSGNQDTQYF. CDR3 nucleotide sequence: TGTGCCAGCAGCTTAGTCCCCGGGACTAGCGGTAACCAAGATACGCAGTATTTT. The rearrangement joins TRBV7-2 to TRBJ2-3, with 11 bases aligning to TRBD2. CDR1 and CDR2 from the germline V gene are SGHTA and FQGNSA. V shed 1 base and J 5 bases; nucleotides not matched to a gene: 11. The CDR3 is 18 residues long.

This chain uses TRBV10-1 with TRBJ2-1; D possibly corresponds to TRBD2 (6 bases). The germline gives CDR1 WNHNN, CDR2 SYGVQD (reference sequence). The CDR3 consists of 17 residues. Trimming shortened V by 3 bases and J by 4 bases, and 19 bases separated the two germline ends. In nucleotides, the CDR3 is TGCGCCAGCAGTGACGCGTCCGGGACTCAAAATTACAATGAGCAGTTCTTC. Its translation is CASSDASGTQNYNEQFF.

The chain employs TRBV12-3 or TRBV12-4 and TRBJ1-2; TRBD1 might be the D (6 bases). V was trimmed by 3 bases and J by 5 bases, leaving 7 bases between them. The CDR3 contains 12 residues. The CDR3 is CASSLDRYGYTF. CDR3 nucleotides: TGTGCCAGCAGTTTGGACAGATATGGCTACACCTTC.

The chain employs TRBV7-3 and TRBJ2-3; 7 bases fit TRBD2. Germline CDR1 SGHTA, CDR2 FQGTGA. This CDR3 is built from 14 residues. Trimming cost V 2 bases and J 3 bases; bases outside gene matches: 2. In DNA form, the CDR3 reads TGTGCCAGCAGCTTAGCGCGGGAGACAGATACGCAGTATTTT. It yields the protein CASSLARETDTQYF.

This rearrangement joins TRBV19 to TRBJ2-3, with 8 bases fitting TRBD2. The junction had 4 bases not matched to a gene; V was cut back by 7 bases and J by 1 base. Germline-derived CDR1 and CDR2 are LNHDA and SQIVND (reference sequence). The CDR3 length is 14 residues. This chain's CDR3 is CASTSSGRTDTQYF. DNA of the CDR3: TGTGCCAGTACGTCTAGCGGGCGCACAGATACGCAGTATTTT.

The chain carries TRBV11-1 and TRBJ1-2; possibly TRBD1 for D (6 bases). Germline V gene sequence: CDR1 SGHAT, CDR2 FQDESV (reference sequence). The CDR3 totals 13 residues. Trimming removed 5 bases from V and 4 bases from J, with 11 bases in between. CDR3 amino acids: CASSLRGGYGYTF. The DNA of the CDR3 is TGTGCCAGCAGCCTTCGAGGGGGCTATGGCTACACCTTC.

The rearrangement links TRBV18 to TRBJ2-2; tentative D call: TRBD1 (5 bases). The CDR3 spans 17 residues. The V and J ends lost 2 bases and 1 base respectively, with 14 bases between them. The germline CDR1 and CDR2 sequences are KGHSH and LQKENI. The CDR3 loop is CASSPRPQGENTGELFF. In DNA, the CDR3 is TGTGCCAGCTCACCAAGGCCCCAGGGTGAGAACACCGGGGAGCTGTTTTTT.

The V gene is TRBV30, the J gene TRBJ1-4; no clear D. This CDR3 spans 12 amino acids. The V gene lost 1 base and the J gene lost 8 bases, with 8 bases spanning the gap. CDR1 GTSNPN and CDR2 SVGIG come from the germline V gene (reference sequence). CDR3 in amino acids: CAWSAAGEKLFF. The CDR3 DNA is TGTGCCTGGAGTGCGGCGGGGGAAAAACTGTTTTTT.

This clone came up a few times. CDR3 bases: TGTGCCAGCAGCGACAGGGGCAACACCGGGGAGCTGTTTTTT. Translation gives CASSDRGNTGELFF. The chain carries TRBV7-3 and TRBJ2-2; 8 positions match TRBD1. The junction had 1 base not matched to a gene; V was cut back by 5 bases and J by 2 bases. The CDR3 covers 14 residues. Germline loops: CDR1 SGHTA, CDR2 FQGTGA.

The chain has TRBV24-1 and TRBJ2-2; possible D gene TRBD1, 5 bases. CDR3 size: 13 residues. V shed 6 bases and J shed 4 bases, with 8 bases lying between them. CDR1 is KGHDR and CDR2 is SFDVKD in the germline V gene. CDR3 DNA sequence: TGTGCCACCAGTAGAAGGGGCACCGGGGAGCTGTTTTTT. Amino acid sequence: CATSRRGTGELFF.

The chain couples TRBV6-5 to TRBJ2-3; 10 bases are a match to TRBD2. The CDR3 loop spans 13 amino acids. Looked up from germline, CDR1 is MNHEY and CDR2 is SVGAGI. Trimming took 7 bases from V and 9 from J; bases not matched to a gene: 7. CDR3 DNA: TGTGCCAGCACCTCAGCGGGAGGGCGAACGCAGTATTTT. This sequence encodes CASTSAGGRTQYF.

The CDR3 protein is CASSFAHFYGYTF. CDR3 DNA sequence: TGTGCCAGCAGTTTCGCTCACTTCTATGGCTACACCTTC. J is TRBJ1-2 and V is TRBV28; D not resolved. CDR1 is MDHEN and CDR2 is SYDVKM in the germline V gene. The CDR3 extends over 13 amino acids. V lost 3 bases and J lost 4, with 9 bases in between.

The V call is TRBV19, the J call TRBJ2-6, with 12 positions matching TRBD1. V trimming: 8 bases; J trimming: 3 bases; junction bases outside the gene matches: 2. Germline CDR1 is LNHDA and CDR2 is SQIVND (reference sequence). The CDR3 is made up of 15 amino acids. The CDR3 here is CASGTGGFGANVLTF. CDR3 nucleotides: TGTGCCAGTGGGACAGGGGGCTTTGGGGCCAACGTCCTGACTTTC.

The chain employs TRBV30 and TRBJ2-7; TRBD2 aligns across 8 bases. CDR3 length equals 13 residues. The ends lost 4 bases at V and 6 bases at J; junction bases unmatched: 8. Germline V gene sequence: CDR1 GTSNPN, CDR2 SVGIG (reference sequence). The CDR3 sequence: CAWIGTSLSEQYF. In DNA form, the CDR3 reads TGTGCCTGGATTGGGACTAGTCTCTCCGAGCAGTACTTC.

The chain recombines TRBV5-1 with TRBJ2-5, with TRBD1 as a possible D gene (5 bases). The germline V and J ends were trimmed by 5 bases and 7 bases, with 21 bases remaining between them. The CDR3 is 15 amino acids. Germline CDR1 reads SGHRS; CDR2 reads YFSETQ. CDR3 sequence: CASSPIDSRTGTQYF. DNA for the CDR3: TGCGCCAGCAGTCCTATCGACAGCCGCACGGGGACCCAGTACTTC.

In its sample, this clone was seen a few times. V is TRBV27 and J is TRBJ2-3; D perhaps matches TRBD1 (6 bases). Deletions cut 8 bases from V and 0 bases from J, with 15 bases between. The CDR3 sequence is 15 residues long. Germline-derived CDR1 and CDR2 are MNHEY and SMNVEV (reference sequence). The CDR3 DNA reads as TGTGCCAGCTCTCACAGGGCGAGGAGCACAGATACGCAGTATTTT. This encodes CASSHRARSTDTQYF.

This clone showed up many times. This chain connects TRBV10-1 to TRBJ2-7; 13 bases are shared with TRBD2. Germline CDR1 and CDR2: WNHNN and SYGVQD (reference sequence). This CDR3 spans 18 amino acids. The V and J ends lost 2 bases and 1 base, in that order; junction bases with no gene match: 8. The CDR3, as DNA: TGCGCCAGCAGTGAGGAGGGGGGGACTAGCGGGGTTTCCTACGAGCAGTACTTC. Translated, it gives CASSEEGGTSGVSYEQYF.

The gene calls are TRBV29-1 and TRBJ1-4; 9 nucleotides align to TRBD1. The trim removed 5 bases at V and 2 bases at J, leaving 6 bases unmatched. CDR1 and CDR2 from the germline V gene are SQVTM and ANQGSEA. There are 15 residues in the CDR3. CDR3: CSVPGQGGTNEKLFF. CDR3 bases: TGCAGCGTTCCGGGACAGGGAGGTACTAATGAAAAACTGTTTTTT.

This clone showed up just a few times. The V and J genes are TRBV30 and TRBJ2-3, with 11 bases lining up with TRBD2. CDR1 and CDR2 (germline): GTSNPN, SVGIG (reference sequence). This CDR3 comprises 14 residues. Trimming removed 5 bases from V and 8 bases from J; junction bases left unmatched: 9. The CDR3 DNA sequence: TGTGCCTGGGGGGAAGGTCTAGCGGGAGGTACGCAGTATTTT. Translation gives CAWGEGLAGGTQYF.

The chain employs TRBV6-5 and TRBJ1-1, with 7 bases that match TRBD1. Germline CDR1 reads MNHEY; CDR2 reads SVGAGI. The trim removed 6 bases at V and 4 bases at J, leaving 5 bases unmatched. This CDR3 is built from 13 residues. The CDR3 sequence: CASSHDRVTEAFF. CDR3 bases: TGTGCCAGCAGCCACGACAGGGTCACTGAAGCTTTCTTT.

The rearrangement joins TRBV5-1 to TRBJ2-3; TRBD2 agrees at 9 bases. The CDR3 runs 17 residues. Germline V lookup: CDR1 SGHRS, CDR2 YFSETQ. V lost 0 bases to trimming and J lost 4 bases; unmatched junction nucleotides: 9. CDR3 nucleotides: TGCGCCAGCAGCTTGGTATATGGCGGGGGGGCCTCAGATACGCAGTATTTT. Translated: CASSLVYGGGASDTQYF.

This clone has a handful of counts. The chain carries TRBV5-5 and TRBJ1-2, with a tentative D call TRBD1 (6 bases). This CDR3 has 13 amino acids. The V end lost 4 bases, the J end lost 5 bases, and 12 bases lay between the germline ends. The V gene's germline CDR1 is SGHKS and CDR2 YYEKEE (reference sequence). This CDR3 reads CASSRGQRYGYTF. CDR3 coding DNA: TGTGCCAGCAGCCGTGGACAGAGGTATGGCTACACCTTC.